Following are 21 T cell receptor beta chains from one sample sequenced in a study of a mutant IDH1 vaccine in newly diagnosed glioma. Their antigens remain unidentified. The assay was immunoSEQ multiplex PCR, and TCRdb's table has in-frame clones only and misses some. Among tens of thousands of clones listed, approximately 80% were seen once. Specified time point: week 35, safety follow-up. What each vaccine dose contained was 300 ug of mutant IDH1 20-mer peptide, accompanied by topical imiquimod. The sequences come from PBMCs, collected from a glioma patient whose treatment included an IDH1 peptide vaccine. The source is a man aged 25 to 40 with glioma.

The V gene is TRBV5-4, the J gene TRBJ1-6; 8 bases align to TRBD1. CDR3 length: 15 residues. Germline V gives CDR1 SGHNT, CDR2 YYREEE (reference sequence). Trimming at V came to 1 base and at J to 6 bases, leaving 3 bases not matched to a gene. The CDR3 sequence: CASSLTGGGNSPLHF. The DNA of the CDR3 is TGTGCCAGCAGCTTGACAGGGGGAGGTAATTCACCCCTCCACTTT.

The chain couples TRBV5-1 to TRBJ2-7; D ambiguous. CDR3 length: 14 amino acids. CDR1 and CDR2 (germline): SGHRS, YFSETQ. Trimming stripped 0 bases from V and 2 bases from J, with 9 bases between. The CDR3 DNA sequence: TGCGCCAGCAGCTTGGCTGCCGGGCCCTACGAGCAGTACTTC. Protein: CASSLAAGPYEQYF.

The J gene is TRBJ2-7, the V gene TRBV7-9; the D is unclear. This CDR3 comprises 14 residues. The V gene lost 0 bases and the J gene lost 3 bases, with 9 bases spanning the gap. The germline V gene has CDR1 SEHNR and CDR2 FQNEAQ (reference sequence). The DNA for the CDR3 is TGTGCCAGCAGCTTAGCTGCGGAAAGCTACGAGCAGTACTTC. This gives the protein CASSLAAESYEQYF.

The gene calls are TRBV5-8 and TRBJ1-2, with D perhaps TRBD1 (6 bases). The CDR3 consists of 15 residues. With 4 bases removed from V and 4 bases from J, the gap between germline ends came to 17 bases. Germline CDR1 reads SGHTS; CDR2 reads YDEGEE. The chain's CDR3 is CASSLKGQRAYGYTF. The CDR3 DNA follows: TGTGCCAGCAGCCTTAAAGGACAGAGAGCCTATGGCTACACCTTC.

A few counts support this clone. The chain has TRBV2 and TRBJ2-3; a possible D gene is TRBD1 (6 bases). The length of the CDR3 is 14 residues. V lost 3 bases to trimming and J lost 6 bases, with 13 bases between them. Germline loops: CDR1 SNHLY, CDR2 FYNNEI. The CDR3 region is CASSDRRGGDTQYF. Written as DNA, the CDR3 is TGTGCCAGCAGTGACAGGAGAGGGGGTGATACGCAGTATTTT. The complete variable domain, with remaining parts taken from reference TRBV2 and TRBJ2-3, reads EPEVTQTPSHQVTQMGQEVILRCVPISNHLYFYWYRQILGQKVEFLVSFYNNEISEKSEIFDDQFSVERPDGSNFTLKIRSTKLEDSAMYFCASSDRRGGDTQYFGPGTRLTVL.

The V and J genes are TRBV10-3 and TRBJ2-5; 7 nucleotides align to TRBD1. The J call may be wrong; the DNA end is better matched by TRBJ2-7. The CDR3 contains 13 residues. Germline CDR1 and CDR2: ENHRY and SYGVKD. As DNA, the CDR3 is TGTGCCAGCACACAGGGGTTGACCTACGAGCAGTACTTC. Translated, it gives CASTQGLTYEQYF.

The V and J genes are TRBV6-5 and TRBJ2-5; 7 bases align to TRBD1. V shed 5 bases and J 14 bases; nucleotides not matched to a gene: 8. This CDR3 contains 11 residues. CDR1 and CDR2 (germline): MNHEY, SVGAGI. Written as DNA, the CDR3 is TGTGCCAGCAGTCTCGGACAGGCTTTCTACTTC. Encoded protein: CASSLGQAFYF.

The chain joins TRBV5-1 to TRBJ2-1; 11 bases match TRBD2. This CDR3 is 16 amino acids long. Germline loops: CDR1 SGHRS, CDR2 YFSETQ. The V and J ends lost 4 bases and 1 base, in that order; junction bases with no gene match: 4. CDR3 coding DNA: TGCGCCAGCAGCGCCCTAGCGGGAGGATCCTACAATGAGCAGTTCTTC. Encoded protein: CASSALAGGSYNEQFF.

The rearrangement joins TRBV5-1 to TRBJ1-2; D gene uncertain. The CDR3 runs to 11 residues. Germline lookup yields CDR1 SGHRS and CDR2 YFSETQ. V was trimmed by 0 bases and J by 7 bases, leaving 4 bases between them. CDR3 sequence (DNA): TGCGCCAGCAGCTTGGACGCTGGCTACACCTTC. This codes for CASSLDAGYTF.

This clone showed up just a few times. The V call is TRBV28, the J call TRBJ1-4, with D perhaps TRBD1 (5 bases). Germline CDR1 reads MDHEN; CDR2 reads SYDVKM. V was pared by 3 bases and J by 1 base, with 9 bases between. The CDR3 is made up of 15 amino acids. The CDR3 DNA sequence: TGTGCCAGCAGTTTTACTCAGGGAACTAATGAAAAACTGTTTTTT. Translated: CASSFTQGTNEKLFF.

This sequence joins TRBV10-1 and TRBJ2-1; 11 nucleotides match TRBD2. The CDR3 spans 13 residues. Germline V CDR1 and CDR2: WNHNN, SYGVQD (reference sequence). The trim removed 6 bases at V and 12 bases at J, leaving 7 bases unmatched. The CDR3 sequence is CASSPGTSGRQFF. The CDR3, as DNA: TGCGCCAGCAGCCCTGGGACTAGCGGAAGGCAGTTCTTC.

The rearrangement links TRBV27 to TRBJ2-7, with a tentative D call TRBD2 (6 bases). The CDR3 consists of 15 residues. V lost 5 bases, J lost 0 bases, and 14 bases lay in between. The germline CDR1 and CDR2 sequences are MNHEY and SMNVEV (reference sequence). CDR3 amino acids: CASSPIRLVSYEQYF. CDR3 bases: TGTGCCAGCAGTCCGATTAGACTAGTCTCCTACGAGCAGTACTTC.

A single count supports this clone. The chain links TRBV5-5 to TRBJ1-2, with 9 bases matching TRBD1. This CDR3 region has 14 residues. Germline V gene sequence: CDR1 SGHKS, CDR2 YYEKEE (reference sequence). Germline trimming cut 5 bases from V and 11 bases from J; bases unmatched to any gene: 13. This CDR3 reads CASSGIGTGFMYTF. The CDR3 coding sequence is TGTGCCAGCAGTGGAATAGGGACAGGGTTTATGTACACCTTC.

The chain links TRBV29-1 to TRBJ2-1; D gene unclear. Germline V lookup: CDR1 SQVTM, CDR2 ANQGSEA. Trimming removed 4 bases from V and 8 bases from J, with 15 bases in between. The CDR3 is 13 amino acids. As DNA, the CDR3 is TGCAGCGTTGTCCTCAATAAGATCCATGAGCAGTTCTTC. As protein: CSVVLNKIHEQFF.

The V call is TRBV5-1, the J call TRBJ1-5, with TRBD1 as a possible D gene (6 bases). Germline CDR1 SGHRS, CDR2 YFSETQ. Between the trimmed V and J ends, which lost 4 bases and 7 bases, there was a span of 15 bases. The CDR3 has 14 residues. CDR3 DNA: TGCGCCAGCAGCAGGGGACAAACGGGGCAGCCCCAGCATTTT. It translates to CASSRGQTGQPQHF.

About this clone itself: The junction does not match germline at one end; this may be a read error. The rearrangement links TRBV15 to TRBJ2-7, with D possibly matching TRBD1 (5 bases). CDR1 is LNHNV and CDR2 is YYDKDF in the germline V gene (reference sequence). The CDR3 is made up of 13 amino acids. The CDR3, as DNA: TGTGCCACCAGCAGAGATAGGCCTGGACACCGGCACTTC. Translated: CATSRDRPGHRHF.

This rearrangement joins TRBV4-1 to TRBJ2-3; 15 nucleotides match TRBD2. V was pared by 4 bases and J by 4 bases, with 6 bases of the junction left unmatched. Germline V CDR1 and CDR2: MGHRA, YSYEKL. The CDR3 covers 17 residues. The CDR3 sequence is CASSPPGLAGGADTQYF. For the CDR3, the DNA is TGCGCCAGCAGCCCACCGGGACTAGCGGGAGGAGCAGATACGCAGTATTTT.

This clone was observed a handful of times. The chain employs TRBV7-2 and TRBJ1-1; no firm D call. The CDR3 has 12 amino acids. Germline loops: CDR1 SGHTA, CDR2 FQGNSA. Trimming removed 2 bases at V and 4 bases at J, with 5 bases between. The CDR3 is CASSLFSTEAFF. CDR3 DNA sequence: TGTGCCAGCAGCTTATTCAGCACTGAAGCTTTCTTT. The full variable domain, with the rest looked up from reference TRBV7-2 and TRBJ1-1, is GAGVSQSPSNKVTEKGKDVELRCDPISGHTALYWYRQSLGQGLEFLIYFQGNSAPDKSGLPSDRFSAERTGGSVSTLTIQRTQQEDSAVYLCASSLFSTEAFFGQGTRLTVV.

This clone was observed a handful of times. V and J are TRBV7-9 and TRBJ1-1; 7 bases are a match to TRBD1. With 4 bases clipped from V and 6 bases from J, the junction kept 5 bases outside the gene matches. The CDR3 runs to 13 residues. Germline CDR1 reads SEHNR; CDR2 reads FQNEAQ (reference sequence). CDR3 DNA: TGTGCCAGCAGCTCCCGGGACAGTTCTGAAGCTTTCTTT. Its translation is CASSSRDSSEAFF.

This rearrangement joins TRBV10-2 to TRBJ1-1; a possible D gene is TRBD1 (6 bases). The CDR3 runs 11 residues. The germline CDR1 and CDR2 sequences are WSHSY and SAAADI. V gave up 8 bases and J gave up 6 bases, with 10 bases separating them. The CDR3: CASGEGAEAFF. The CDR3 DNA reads TGCGCCAGCGGCGAGGGGGCTGAAGCTTTCTTT.

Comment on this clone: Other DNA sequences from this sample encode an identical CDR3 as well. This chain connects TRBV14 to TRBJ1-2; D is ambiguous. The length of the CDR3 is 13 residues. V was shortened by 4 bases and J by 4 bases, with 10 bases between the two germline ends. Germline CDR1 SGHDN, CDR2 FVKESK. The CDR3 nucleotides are TGTGCCAGCAGCCCCGGGCCCTCCTATGGCTACACCTTC. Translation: CASSPGPSYGYTF.